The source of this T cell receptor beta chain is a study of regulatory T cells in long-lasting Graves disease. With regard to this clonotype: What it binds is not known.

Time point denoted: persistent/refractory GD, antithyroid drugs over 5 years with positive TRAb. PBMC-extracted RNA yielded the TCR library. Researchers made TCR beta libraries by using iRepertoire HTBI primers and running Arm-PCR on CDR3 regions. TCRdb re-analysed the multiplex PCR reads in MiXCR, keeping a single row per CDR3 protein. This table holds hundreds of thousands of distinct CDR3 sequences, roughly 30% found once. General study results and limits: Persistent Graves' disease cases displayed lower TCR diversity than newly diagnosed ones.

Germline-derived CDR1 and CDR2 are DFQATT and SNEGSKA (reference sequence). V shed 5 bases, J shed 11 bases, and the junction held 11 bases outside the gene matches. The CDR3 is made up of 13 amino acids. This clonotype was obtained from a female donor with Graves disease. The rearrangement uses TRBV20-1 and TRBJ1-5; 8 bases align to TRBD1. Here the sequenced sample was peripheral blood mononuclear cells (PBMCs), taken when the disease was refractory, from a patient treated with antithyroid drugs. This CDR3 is CSALSGRGLAQHF. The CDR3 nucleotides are TGCAGTGCTCTCTCTGGCAGGGGGCTGGCCCAGCATTTT.